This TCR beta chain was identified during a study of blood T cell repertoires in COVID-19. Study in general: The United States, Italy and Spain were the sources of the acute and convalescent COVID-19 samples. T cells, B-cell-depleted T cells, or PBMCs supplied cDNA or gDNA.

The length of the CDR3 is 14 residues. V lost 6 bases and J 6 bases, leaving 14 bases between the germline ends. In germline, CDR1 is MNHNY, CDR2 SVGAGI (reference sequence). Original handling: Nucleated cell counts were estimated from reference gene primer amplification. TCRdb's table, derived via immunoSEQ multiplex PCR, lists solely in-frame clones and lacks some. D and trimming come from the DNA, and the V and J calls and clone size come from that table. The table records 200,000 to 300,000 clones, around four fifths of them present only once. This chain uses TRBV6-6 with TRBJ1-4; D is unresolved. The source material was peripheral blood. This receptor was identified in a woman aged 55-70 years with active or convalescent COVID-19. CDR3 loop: CASRPEGRDEKLFF. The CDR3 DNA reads TGTGCCAGCAGGCCTGAAGGGCGGGATGAAAAACTGTTTTTT.